This TCR beta chain was captured in a study of CD8 T cells in ankylosing spondylitis. General study points: Ankylosing spondylitis blood appeared to carry a characteristic TCR beta motif of roughly eight highly homologous variants. Disease-associated clonotypes exhibited CD8+ identity and were relatively infrequent in peripheral blood.

The authors made TCR beta libraries by quantitative 5'-RACE with molecular barcodes. A single record per CDR3 protein comes from TCRdb applying MiXCR to the 5' RACE reads. The sample has more than 600,000 distinct CDR3 sequences, around 17% seen once. A single count supports this clonotype. Its target is not known. Sequencing was performed on blood, either unsorted or a sorted T cell fraction (not recorded which). The clonotype comes from a male donor with ankylosing spondylitis.

CDR3 residues: CASRLGSGGVDTQYF. DNA of the CDR3: TGTGCCAGCAGACTTGGGTCCGGGGGAGTTGATACGCAGTATTTT. The chain combines TRBV11-3 with TRBJ2-3; tentative D call: TRBD2 (6 bases). Germline-derived CDR1 and CDR2 are SGHNT and YENEEA. V lost 6 bases to trimming and J lost 6 bases, with 19 bases between them. CDR3 length: 15 residues.